One and the same sample provided the 5 T cell receptor beta chains below, sequenced in a study of cytomegalovirus exposure and HLA in healthy donors. A multiplex PCR was run with 60 Vbeta primers and 13 Jbeta primers. Clones were read by immunoSEQ multiplex PCR, and TCRdb kept only the in-frame ones, dropping some. The table shows around 200,000 clones, with approximately 90% occurring only once. The sequenced material came from PBMCs. The source is a woman aged 18 to 35 in good health and CMV-seronegative.

The V gene is TRBV5-6, the J gene TRBJ2-7, with TRBD1 as a possible D gene (6 bases). The V end lost 1 base, the J end lost 3 bases, and 20 bases lay between the germline ends. CDR1 and CDR2 from the germline V gene are SGHDT and YYEEEE. CDR3 length: 17 amino acids. The DNA of the CDR3 is TGTGCCAGCAGCTTGAAGCCCCCCTCCTCGACAGGCTACGAGCAGTACTTC. Encoded protein: CASSLKPPSSTGYEQYF.

The chain joins TRBV11-2 to TRBJ2-1, with 10 positions matching TRBD2. The junction had 12 bases not matched to a gene; V was cut back by 1 base and J by 6 bases. CDR3 length: 18 residues. CDR1 is SGHAT and CDR2 is FQNNGV in the germline V gene. This chain's CDR3 is CASSLGLAGFPYGNEQFF. CDR3 in DNA: TGTGCCAGCAGCTTAGGACTAGCGGGCTTCCCATACGGCAATGAGCAGTTCTTC.

The chain combines TRBV6-1 with TRBJ2-1; TRBD2 aligns across 8 bases. Trimming removed 5 bases from V and 0 bases from J; junction bases left unmatched: 3. Germline values: CDR1 MNHNS, CDR2 SASEGT. The CDR3 totals 15 residues. The CDR3 region has the DNA TGTGCCAGCAGTATAGCGGGAAGCTCCTACAATGAGCAGTTCTTC. Its translation is CASSIAGSSYNEQFF.

This clone was observed a single time. The V gene is TRBV27, the J gene TRBJ2-1; 9 positions match TRBD2. J gave up 6 bases and V 5 bases, and 5 bases lay outside the gene matches. The V gene's germline CDR1 is MNHEY and CDR2 SMNVEV (reference sequence). This CDR3 is 14 amino acids long. CDR3 sequence: CASSASGVANEQFF. CDR3 in DNA: TGTGCCAGCAGTGCTAGCGGGGTGGCCAATGAGCAGTTCTTC.

The V gene is TRBV27, the J gene TRBJ2-7; 10 bases line up with TRBD1. V lost 9 bases to trimming and J lost 6 bases; unmatched junction nucleotides: 5. This CDR3 is 12 amino acids long. Germline lookup yields CDR1 MNHEY and CDR2 SMNVEV (reference sequence). For the CDR3, the DNA is TGTGCCAGTAGGGACAGGGGTATCGAGCAGTACTTC. It codes for CASRDRGIEQYF.